The T cell receptor (beta chain) under discussion was sequenced for a study of cytomegalovirus exposure and HLA in healthy donors. General study points: TCR beta chains associated with HLA were, in a later analysis, more clonally expanded than equally common others. Later, an analysis found that common viral pathogens appeared to be linked with several of the most significant clusters. CMV antigen specificity was confirmed in vitro for three CMV-associated chains.

The PCR contained 60 Vbeta and 13 Jbeta primers. Assay used: immunoSEQ multiplex PCR; TCRdb lists only in-frame clones, some missing. The table lists around 150,000 clones, about 70% of them singletons. CDR3 length equals 16 residues. V was cut by 2 bases and J by 6 bases, with 16 bases left in between. Germline loops: CDR1 SGHNT, CDR2 YENEEA. Concerning this clone: Its specificity is not known.

Healthy bone marrow donors formed the donor group. The sample taken for sequencing was PBMCs. V is TRBV11-3 and J is TRBJ2-2; perhaps TRBD1 as D (6 bases). The source is a man aged 30-40 years in good health and CMV-seropositive. CDR3 sequence: CASSLLLFTGPGELFF. CDR3 bases: TGTGCCAGCAGCTTACTACTCTTCACAGGGCCCGGGGAGCTGTTTTTT. Based on the CDR3 plus reference TRBV11-3 and TRBJ2-2, the full variable domain is EAGVVQSPRYKIIEKKQPVAFWCNPISGHNTLYWYLQNLGQGPELLIRYENEEAVDDSQLPKDRFSAERLKGVDSTLKIQPAELGDSAVYLCASSLLLFTGPGELFFGEGSRLTVL.